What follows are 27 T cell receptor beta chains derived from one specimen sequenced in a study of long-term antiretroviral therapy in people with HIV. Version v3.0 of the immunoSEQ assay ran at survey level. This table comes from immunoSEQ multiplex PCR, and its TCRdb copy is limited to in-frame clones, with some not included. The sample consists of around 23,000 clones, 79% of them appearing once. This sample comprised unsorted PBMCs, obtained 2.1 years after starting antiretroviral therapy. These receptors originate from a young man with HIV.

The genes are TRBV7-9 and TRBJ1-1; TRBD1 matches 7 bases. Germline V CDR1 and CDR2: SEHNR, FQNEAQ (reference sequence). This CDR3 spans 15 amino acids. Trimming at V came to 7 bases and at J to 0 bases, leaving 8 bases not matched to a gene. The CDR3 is CASTPPGQLNTEAFF. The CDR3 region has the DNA TGTGCCAGCACCCCCCCGGGACAGCTGAACACTGAAGCTTTCTTT. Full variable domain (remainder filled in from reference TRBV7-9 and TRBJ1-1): DTGVSQNPRHKITKRGQNVTFRCDPISEHNRLYWYRQTLGQGPEFLTYFQNEAQLEKSRLLSDRFSAERPKGSFSTLEIQRTEQGDSAMYLCASTPPGQLNTEAFFGQGTRLTVV.

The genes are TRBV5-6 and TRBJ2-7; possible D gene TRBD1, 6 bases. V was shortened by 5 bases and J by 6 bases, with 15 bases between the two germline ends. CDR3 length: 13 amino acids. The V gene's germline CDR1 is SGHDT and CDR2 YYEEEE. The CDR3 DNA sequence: TGTGCCAGCAGTTACGGACAGCTAGGCGAGCAGTACTTC. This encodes CASSYGQLGEQYF.

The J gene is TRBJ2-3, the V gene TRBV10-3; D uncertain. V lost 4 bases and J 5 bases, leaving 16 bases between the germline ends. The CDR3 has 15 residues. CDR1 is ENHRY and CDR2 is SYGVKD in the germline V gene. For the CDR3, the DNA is TGTGCCATCAGTGGCGAGGCCATTGAGGAAGATACGCAGTATTTT. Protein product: CAISGEAIEEDTQYF.

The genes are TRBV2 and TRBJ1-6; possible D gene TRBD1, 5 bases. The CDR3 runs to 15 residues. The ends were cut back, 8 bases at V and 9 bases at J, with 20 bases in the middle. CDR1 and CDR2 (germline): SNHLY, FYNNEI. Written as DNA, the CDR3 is TGTGCCAGCGGTGGGACGGGCGGTTTAGGTTCACCCCTCCACTTT. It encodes CASGGTGGLGSPLHF.

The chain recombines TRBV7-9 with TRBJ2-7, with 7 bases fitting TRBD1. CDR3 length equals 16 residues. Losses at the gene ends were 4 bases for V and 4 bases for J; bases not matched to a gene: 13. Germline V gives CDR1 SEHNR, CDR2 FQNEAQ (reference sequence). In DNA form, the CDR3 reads TGTGCCAGCAGCTCCCAAAAGTTGACAGGGTGGTACGAGCAGTACTTC. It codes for CASSSQKLTGWYEQYF.

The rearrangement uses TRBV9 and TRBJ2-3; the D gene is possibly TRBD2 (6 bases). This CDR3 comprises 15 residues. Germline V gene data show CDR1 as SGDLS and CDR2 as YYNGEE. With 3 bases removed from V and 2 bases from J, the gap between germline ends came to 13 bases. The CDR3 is CASSGLGLLTDTQYF. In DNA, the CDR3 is TGTGCCAGCAGCGGACTAGGCCTTCTCACAGATACGCAGTATTTT. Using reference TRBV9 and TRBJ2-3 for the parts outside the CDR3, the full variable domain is DSGVTQTPKHLITATGQRVTLRCSPRSGDLSVYWYQQSLDQGLQFLIQYYNGEERAKGNILERFSAQQFPDLHSELNLSSLELGDSALYFCASSGLGLLTDTQYFGPGTRLTVL.

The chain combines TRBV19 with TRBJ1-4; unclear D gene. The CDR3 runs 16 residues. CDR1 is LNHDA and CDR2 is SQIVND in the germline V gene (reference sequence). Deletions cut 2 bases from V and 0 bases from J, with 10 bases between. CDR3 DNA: TGTGCCAGTAGTATATCGCGGACTGCAACTAATGAAAAACTGTTTTTT. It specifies CASSISRTATNEKLFF.

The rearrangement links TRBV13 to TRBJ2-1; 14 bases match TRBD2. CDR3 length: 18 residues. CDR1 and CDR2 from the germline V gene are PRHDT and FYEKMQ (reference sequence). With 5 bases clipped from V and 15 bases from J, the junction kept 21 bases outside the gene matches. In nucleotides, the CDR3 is TGTGCCAGCAGCCCCACCACAGGGGCCGGGACTAGCGGGAGAGTCCCGTTCTTC. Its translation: CASSPTTGAGTSGRVPFF.

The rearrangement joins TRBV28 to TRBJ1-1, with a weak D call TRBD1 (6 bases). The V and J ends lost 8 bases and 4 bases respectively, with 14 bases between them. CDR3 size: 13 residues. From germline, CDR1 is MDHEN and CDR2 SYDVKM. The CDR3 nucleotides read TGTGCCAGCGGGGGGACACCTATCACTGAAGCTTTCTTT. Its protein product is CASGGTPITEAFF. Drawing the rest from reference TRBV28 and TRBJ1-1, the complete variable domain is DVKVTQSSRYLVKRTGEKVFLECVQDMDHENMFWYRQDPGLGLRLIYFSYDVKMKEKGDIPEGYSVSREKKERFSLILESASTNQTSMYLCASGGTPITEAFFGQGTRLTVV.

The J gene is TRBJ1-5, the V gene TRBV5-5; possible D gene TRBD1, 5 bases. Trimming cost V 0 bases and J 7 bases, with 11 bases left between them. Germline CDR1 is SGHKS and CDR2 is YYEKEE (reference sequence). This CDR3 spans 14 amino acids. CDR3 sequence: CASSLVGGEQPQHF. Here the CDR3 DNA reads TGTGCCAGCAGCTTGGTCGGAGGGGAACAGCCCCAGCATTTT.

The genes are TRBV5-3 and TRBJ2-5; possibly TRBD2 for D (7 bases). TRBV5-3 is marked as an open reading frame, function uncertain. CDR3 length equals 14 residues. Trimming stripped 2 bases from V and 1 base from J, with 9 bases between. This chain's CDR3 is CARSFGGLQETQYF. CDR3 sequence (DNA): TGTGCCAGAAGCTTCGGGGGGCTCCAAGAGACCCAGTACTTC.

CDR3 nucleotides: TGTGCCAGCAGGCGGACAGGGGATTCCTACGAGCAGTACTTC. Protein sequence: CASRRTGDSYEQYF. The genes are TRBV19 and TRBJ2-7; TRBD1 agrees at 9 bases. The CDR3 runs to 14 residues. V lost 9 bases, J lost 1 base, and 7 bases stayed unmatched. The V gene's germline CDR1 is LNHDA and CDR2 SQIVND (reference sequence). The whole variable domain, filled in from reference TRBV19 and TRBJ2-7, reads DGGITQSPKYLFRKEGQNVTLSCEQNLNHDAMYWYRQDPGQGLRLIYYSQIVNDFQKGDIAEGYSVSREKKESFPLTVTSAQKNPTAFYLCASRRTGDSYEQYFGPGTRLTVT.

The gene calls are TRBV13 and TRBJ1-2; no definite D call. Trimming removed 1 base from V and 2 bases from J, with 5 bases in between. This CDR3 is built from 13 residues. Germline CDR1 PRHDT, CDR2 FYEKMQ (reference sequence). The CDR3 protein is CASSLDTNYGYTF. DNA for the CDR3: TGTGCCAGCAGCTTAGACACAAACTATGGCTACACCTTC.

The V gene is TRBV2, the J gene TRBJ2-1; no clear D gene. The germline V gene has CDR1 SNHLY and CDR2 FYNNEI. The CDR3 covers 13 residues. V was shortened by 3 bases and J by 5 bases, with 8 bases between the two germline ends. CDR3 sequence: CASSEVNHNEQFF. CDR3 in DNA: TGTGCCAGCAGTGAGGTCAACCACAATGAGCAGTTCTTC.

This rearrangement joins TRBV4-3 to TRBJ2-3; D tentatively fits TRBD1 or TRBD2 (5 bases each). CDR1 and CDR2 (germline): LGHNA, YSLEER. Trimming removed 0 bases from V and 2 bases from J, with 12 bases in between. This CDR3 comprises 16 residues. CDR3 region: CASSQDLGTPTDTQYF. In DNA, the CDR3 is TGCGCCAGCAGCCAAGATCTGGGGACCCCCACAGATACGCAGTATTTT.

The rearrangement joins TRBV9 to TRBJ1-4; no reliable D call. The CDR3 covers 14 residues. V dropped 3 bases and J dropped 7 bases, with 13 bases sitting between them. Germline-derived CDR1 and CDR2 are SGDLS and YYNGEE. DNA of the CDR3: TGTGCCAGCAGCGCGGATACTGCAGGTGAAAAACTGTTTTTT. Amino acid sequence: CASSADTAGEKLFF. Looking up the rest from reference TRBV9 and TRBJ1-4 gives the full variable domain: DSGVTQTPKHLITATGQRVTLRCSPRSGDLSVYWYQQSLDQGLQFLIQYYNGEERAKGNILERFSAQQFPDLHSELNLSSLELGDSALYFCASSADTAGEKLFFGSGTQLSVL.

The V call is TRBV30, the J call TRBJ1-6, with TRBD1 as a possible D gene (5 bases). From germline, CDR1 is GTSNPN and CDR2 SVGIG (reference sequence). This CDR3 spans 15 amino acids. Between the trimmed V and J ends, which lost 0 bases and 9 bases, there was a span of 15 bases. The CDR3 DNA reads TGTGCCTGGAGTGTACTTGGGGGGTTAGGTTCACCCCTCCACTTT. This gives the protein CAWSVLGGLGSPLHF.

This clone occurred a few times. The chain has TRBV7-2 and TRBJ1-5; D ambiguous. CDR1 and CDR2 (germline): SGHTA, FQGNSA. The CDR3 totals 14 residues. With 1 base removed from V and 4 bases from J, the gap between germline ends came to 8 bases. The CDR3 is CASSLGLGNQPQHF. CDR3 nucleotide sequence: TGTGCCAGCAGCTTAGGGTTGGGGAATCAGCCCCAGCATTTT.

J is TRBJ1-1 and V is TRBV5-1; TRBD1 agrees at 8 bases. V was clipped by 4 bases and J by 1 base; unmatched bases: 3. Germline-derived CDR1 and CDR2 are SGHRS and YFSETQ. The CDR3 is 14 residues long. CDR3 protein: CASSTGQGNTEAFF. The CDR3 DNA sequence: TGCGCCAGCAGCACCGGACAGGGGAACACTGAAGCTTTCTTT.

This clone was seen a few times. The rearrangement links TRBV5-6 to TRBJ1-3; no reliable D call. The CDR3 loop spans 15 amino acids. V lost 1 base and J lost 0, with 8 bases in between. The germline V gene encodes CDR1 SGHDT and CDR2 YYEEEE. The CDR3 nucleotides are TGTGCCAGCAGCTTGCCGGCGAACTCTGGAAACACCATATATTTT. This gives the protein CASSLPANSGNTIYF.

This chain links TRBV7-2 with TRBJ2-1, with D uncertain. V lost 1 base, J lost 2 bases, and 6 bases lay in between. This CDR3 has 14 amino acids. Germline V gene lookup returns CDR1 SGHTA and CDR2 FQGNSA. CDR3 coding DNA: TGTGCCAGCAGCTTAGGTCTTACCTACAATGAGCAGTTCTTC. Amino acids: CASSLGLTYNEQFF.

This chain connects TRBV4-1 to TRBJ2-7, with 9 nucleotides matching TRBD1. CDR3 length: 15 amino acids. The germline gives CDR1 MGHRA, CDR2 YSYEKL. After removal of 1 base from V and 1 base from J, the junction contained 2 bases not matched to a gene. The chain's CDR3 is CASSQVDRGSYEQYF. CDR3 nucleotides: TGCGCCAGCAGCCAAGTCGACAGGGGGTCCTACGAGCAGTACTTC.

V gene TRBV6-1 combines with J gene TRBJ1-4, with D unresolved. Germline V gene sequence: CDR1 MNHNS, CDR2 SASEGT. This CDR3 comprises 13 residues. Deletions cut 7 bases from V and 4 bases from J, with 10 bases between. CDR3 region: CASNGQLNEKLFF. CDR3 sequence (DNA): TGTGCCAGCAATGGGCAGCTTAATGAAAAACTGTTTTTT.

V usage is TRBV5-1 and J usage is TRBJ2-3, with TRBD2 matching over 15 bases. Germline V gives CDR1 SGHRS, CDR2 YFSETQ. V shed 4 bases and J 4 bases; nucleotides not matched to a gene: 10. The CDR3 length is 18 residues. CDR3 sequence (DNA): TGCGCCAGCAGCCACGGACTAGCGGGAGGGCCCGTTTCAGATACGCAGTATTTT. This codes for CASSHGLAGGPVSDTQYF.

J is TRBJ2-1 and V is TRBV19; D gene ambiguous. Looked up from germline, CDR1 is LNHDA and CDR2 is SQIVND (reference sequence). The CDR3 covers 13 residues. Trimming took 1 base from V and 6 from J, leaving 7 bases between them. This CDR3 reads CASSIVSGNEQFF. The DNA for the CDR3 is TGTGCCAGTAGTATAGTATCGGGCAATGAGCAGTTCTTC.

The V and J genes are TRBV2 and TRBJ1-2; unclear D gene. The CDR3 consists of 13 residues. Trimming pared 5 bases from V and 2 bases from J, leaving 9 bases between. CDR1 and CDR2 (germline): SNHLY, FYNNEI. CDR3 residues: CASSPDKNYGYTF. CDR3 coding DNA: TGTGCCAGCAGTCCTGACAAGAACTATGGCTACACCTTC.

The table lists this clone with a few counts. The CDR3 region is CASSNGYGYTF. DNA of the CDR3: TGTGCCAGCTCCAACGGCTATGGCTACACCTTC. The rearrangement joins TRBV28 to TRBJ1-2; D remains ambiguous. V was trimmed by 8 bases and J by 4 bases, leaving 8 bases between them. This CDR3 has 11 residues. Looked up from germline, CDR1 is MDHEN and CDR2 is SYDVKM.